The rows below give T cell receptor beta chains drawn from one sample of a study of vaccination and CD4 T cells after COVID-19. A single record per CDR3 protein comes from TCRdb applying MiXCR to the PCR reads. The profile shows approximately 25,000 distinct CDR3 sequences, roughly 60% of them singletons. The antigens for these receptors are not known. Sequencing was performed on CD4+ T cells from blood, cultured in vitro. The receptors derive from a human donor who had recovered from COVID-19. Each CDR3 is given with its conserved first and last residue. Clone size is given for some rows only: seen once, a few or many times, or a class if the clone is expanded.

J	V	size	length	CDR3
TRBJ2-3	TRBV7-3	few	16	CASSLRASGATDTQYF
TRBJ2-7	TRBV10-2	NA	13	CASKAGGPYEQYF
TRBJ2-2	TRBV7-3	few	15	CASRHTSGGGGELFF
TRBJ2-6	TRBV6-1	few	15	CASRAGGSGANVLTF
TRBJ1-1	TRBV30	NA	15	CAWRRPGKTNTEAFF
TRBJ1-2	TRBV7-2	NA	13	CASSRDRLYGYTF
TRBJ1-5	TRBV24-1	NA	13	CATSERGSQPQHF
TRBJ1-4	TRBV20-1	NA	13	CSAKPTANEKLFF
TRBJ2-3	TRBV7-6	NA	15	CASSTRTGATDTQYF
TRBJ1-4	TRBV15	once	16	CATSRGRGGLAEKLFF
TRBJ1-1	TRBV18	few	16	CASSPLGQGQNTEAFF
TRBJ1-1	TRBV7-2	NA	14	CASSKRRENTEAFF
TRBJ1-2	TRBV20-1	NA	13	CSARVQVVYGYTF
TRBJ1-5	TRBV6-5	few	15	CASSYSDRANQPQHF
TRBJ2-1	TRBV11-2	once	14	CASSLGGSLNEQFF
TRBJ2-7	TRBV6-1	NA	17	CASSRQGARTRSYEQYF
TRBJ1-2	TRBV6-2/TRBV6-3	few	14	CASRPGTGGFGYTF
TRBJ2-5	TRBV24-1	NA	15	CATSGRQGTQGAQYF
TRBJ1-1	TRBV29-1	few	16	CSVGGGTGGWDTEAFF
TRBJ1-1	TRBV30	few	13	CAWSLSMNTEAFF
TRBJ2-1	TRBV20-1	NA	14	CSATPSRYLNEQFF
TRBJ2-3	TRBV6-5	NA	15	CASSYGLAGKDTQYF
TRBJ2-7	TRBV7-2	once	16	CASSLSPGQGSREQYF
TRBJ2-3	TRBV7-2	NA	15	CASSFRDSWSDTQYF
TRBJ2-3	TRBV20-1	NA	14	CSARDLPVTDTQYF
TRBJ1-1	TRBV19	NA	14	CASRTGDQFTEAFF
TRBJ2-2	TRBV19	NA	13	CASGRGRNGELFF
TRBJ1-5	TRBV6-1	NA	18	CASSELGALNLGNQPQHF
TRBJ1-5	TRBV19	few	16	CASSISAPMTGRPQHF
TRBJ2-5	TRBV6-1	NA	14	CASSPQGRGETQYF
TRBJ1-1	TRBV2	NA	15	CASSEEGGFRTEAFF
TRBJ1-5	TRBV20-1	NA	15	CSAAPGGRSNQPQHF
TRBJ1-1	TRBV15	few	13	CATSRDPHTEAFF
TRBJ2-5	TRBV7-2	once	15	CASSLVGNWAETQYF
TRBJ2-5	TRBV20-1	once	15	CSACPLGLTQETQYF
TRBJ1-3	TRBV28	once	15	CASSSKVSSGNTIYF
TRBJ2-2	TRBV2	NA	14	CASRREANTGELFF
TRBJ2-3	TRBV6-1	few	15	CASSLRGDSTDTQYF
TRBJ2-5	TRBV5-5	NA	15	CASSLYGDREETQYF
TRBJ2-3	TRBV6-2/TRBV6-3	NA	19	CASSYQTGAGDPQTDTQYF
TRBJ1-5	TRBV28	NA	15	CASSWEGGANQPQHF
TRBJ2-1	TRBV4-3	NA	15	CASSQEGQLWNEQFF
TRBJ1-5	TRBV20-1	NA	10	CSARKGPQHF
TRBJ2-5	TRBV27	NA	19	CASRPTPFLPGQPMETRYF
TRBJ2-2	TRBV6-5	NA	17	CASSYGMGRQNTGELFF